The clone carrying this T cell receptor beta chain was counted only a few times. The antigen is not known. This entry is derived from a study of response to subunit inactivated influenza vaccine. General study points: Authors proposed each seasonal influenza vaccination draws in few new T cells.

This CDR3 has 16 residues. V trimming: 1 base; J trimming: 2 bases; junction bases outside the gene matches: 5. CDR1 is ENHRY and CDR2 is SYGVKD in the germline V gene. MiXCR, applied by TCRdb to the RT-PCR reads, yields one record per CDR3 protein. The data show 500,000 to 750,000 distinct CDR3 sequences, around 13% seen once. V is TRBV10-3 and J is TRBJ2-3; 8 nucleotides agree with TRBD2. The sequence came from a man aged 50 to 60 who received an inactivated influenza vaccine. The material sequenced was PBMCs from blood, taken 11 to 12 days after vaccination. This CDR3 reads CAISEFKRGPTDTQYF. CDR3 in DNA: TGTGCCATCAGTGAGTTTAAGCGGGGGCCCACAGATACGCAGTATTTT.